The source of this TCR beta chain is a study of CD8 T cells in Susac syndrome. The study sequenced TCR beta in blood CD8+ and CD4+ T cells. The multiple sclerosis control cohort comprised treatment-naive individuals presenting with stable or active relapsing-remitting disease. TEMRA cells were FACS-enriched and CD8+ and CD4+ T cells negatively isolated. The CDR3 length is 16 residues. Germline loops: CDR1 SGHDT, CDR2 YYEEEE. V gave up 4 bases and J gave up 6 bases, with 20 bases separating them. An amount of RNA that ranged from roughly 0.45 to 1 ug was reverse transcribed with random hexamers. Amplification of TCR beta CDR3 by immunoSEQ multiplex PCR spanned 54 Vbeta and 13 Jbeta. TCRdb analysed the immunoSEQ multiplex PCR reads with MiXCR anew, one entry per CDR3 protein. The sample consists of about 73,000 distinct CDR3 sequences, about 95% of them appearing once.

The source is a human donor with multiple sclerosis. V gene TRBV5-6 combines with J gene TRBJ1-5; weak D call: TRBD1 (5 bases). The source material was CD8+ T cells from PBMCs. CDR3 in DNA: TGTGCCAGCAGCGGACTCCGCGGCCAGGGCGGTCAGCCCCAGCATTTT. Its protein is CASSGLRGQGGQPQHF. Full variable domain (outside the CDR3, taken from reference TRBV5-6 and TRBJ1-5): DAGVTQSPTHLIKTRGQQVTLRCSPKSGHDTVSWYQQALGQGPQFIFQYYEEEERQRGNFPDRFSGHQFPNYSSELNVNALLLGDSALYLCASSGLRGQGGQPQHFGDGTRLSIL.